These 16 T cell receptor beta chains were all obtained from the same sample, sequenced in a study of blood T cell repertoires in COVID-19. Measured with immunoSEQ multiplex PCR; TCRdb has only the in-frame clones, and not every one. The sample contains around 450,000 clones, 75% to 90% of which appear only once. The sequenced sample consisted of peripheral blood. The receptor set was obtained from a woman aged 30 to 39 with acute or convalescent COVID-19.

The chain is built from TRBV21-1 and TRBJ2-3; TRBD2 reflects the table's D call only, with no check against the DNA. TRBV21-1 is flagged as a pseudogene. The CDR3 totals 10 residues. CDR3 protein: CAREKDTQYF. The CDR3 DNA follows: TGTGCCAGAGAGAAAGATACGCAGTATTTT.

The genes are TRBV12-3 or TRBV12-4 and TRBJ1-3, with D possibly matching TRBD1 (5 bases). The ends were cut back, 7 bases at V and 1 base at J, with 8 bases in the middle. The length of the CDR3 is 13 residues. DNA of the CDR3: TGTGCCAGCAATCAGGGTTCTGGAAACACCATATATTTT. This gives the protein CASNQGSGNTIYF.

This sequence joins TRBV5-1 and TRBJ1-3; perhaps TRBD1 as D (5 bases). Germline CDR1 and CDR2: SGHRS and YFSETQ. This CDR3 has 15 residues. Trimming stripped 0 bases from V and 0 bases from J, with 7 bases between. The CDR3 region is CASSLGQFSGNTIYF. The CDR3 DNA is TGCGCCAGCAGCTTGGGACAGTTCTCTGGAAACACCATATATTTT.

This clone was recorded only once. This chain links TRBV20-1 with TRBJ1-1; a possible D gene is TRBD1 (6 bases). CDR3 size: 17 residues. V dropped 3 bases and J dropped 5 bases, with 25 bases sitting between them. Per germline, CDR1 DFQATT and CDR2 SNEGSKA (reference sequence). This chain's CDR3 is CSASRGGQGFWGTEAFF. CDR3 sequence (DNA): TGCAGTGCTAGTAGGGGGGGGCAGGGTTTTTGGGGTACTGAAGCTTTCTTT.

With respect to this clone: One end of the junction does not line up with germline, which may come from a read error. The V gene is TRBV2, the J gene TRBJ2-3; weak D call: TRBD1 (6 bases). The CDR3 consists of 12 residues. Germline assignment: CDR1 SNHLY and CDR2 FYNNEI. The CDR3 coding sequence is TGTGCCAGCAGGGAAGACAGGCCTCCGCAGTATTTT. Translation: CASREDRPPQYF.

This clone was seen a single time. This rearrangement joins TRBV2 to TRBJ2-1; 7 bases fit TRBD1. CDR3 length: 13 residues. Per the germline V gene, CDR1 is SNHLY and CDR2 is FYNNEI. V trimming: 6 bases; J trimming: 4 bases; junction bases outside the gene matches: 3. The CDR3 nucleotides are TGTGCCAGCAGGGAGACAGGGTACAATGAGCAGTTCTTC. Translation: CASRETGYNEQFF.

This chain links TRBV2 with TRBJ1-5, with a weak D call TRBD1 (6 bases). The CDR3 consists of 15 residues. V gave up 8 bases and J gave up 7 bases, with 21 bases separating them. CDR1 SNHLY and CDR2 FYNNEI come from the germline V gene. In DNA form, the CDR3 reads TGTGCCAGCGACACACAGGGTCCATCGGTCCAGCCCCAGCATTTT. Protein product: CASDTQGPSVQPQHF.

This clone was counted once. This sequence joins TRBV4-1 and TRBJ1-2; TRBD1 is a possible D gene (5 bases). Looked up from germline, CDR1 is MGHRA and CDR2 is YSYEKL. V lost 2 bases and J 8 bases, leaving 15 bases between the germline ends. The CDR3 is made up of 14 amino acids. The CDR3 nucleotides read TGCGCCAGCAGCCAAAGTCCAGGGAAGAACGGCTACACCTTC. Protein: CASSQSPGKNGYTF.

This clone was seen once. The chain carries TRBV4-1 and TRBJ2-2, with 10 positions matching TRBD2. The junction had 13 bases not matched to a gene; V was cut back by 6 bases and J by 6 bases. Germline lookup yields CDR1 MGHRA and CDR2 YSYEKL. This CDR3 region has 17 residues. CDR3 in DNA: TGCGCCAGCAGGTCAAGGACGAGCGGGGGGGTGGCCGGGGAGCTGTTTTTT. As protein: CASRSRTSGGVAGELFF.

V gene TRBV30 combines with J gene TRBJ2-7, with 7 nucleotides matching TRBD2. Germline-derived CDR1 and CDR2 are GTSNPN and SVGIG (reference sequence). CDR3 size: 13 residues. The ends lost 3 bases at V and 3 bases at J; junction bases unmatched: 5. The CDR3 reads CAWRGTGGYEQYF. In DNA form, the CDR3 reads TGTGCCTGGAGAGGGACGGGGGGCTACGAGCAGTACTTC. The whole variable domain, filled in from reference TRBV30 and TRBJ2-7, reads SQTIHQWPATLVQPVGSPLSLECTVEGTSNPNLYWYRQAAGRGLQLLFYSVGIGQISSEVPQNLSASRPQDRQFILSSKKLLLSDSGFYLCAWRGTGGYEQYFGPGTRLTVT.

CDR3 region: CSVEDLASGNTIYF. CDR3 nucleotide sequence: TGCAGCGTTGAAGATCTGGCCAGTGGAAACACCATATATTTT. The V call is TRBV29-1, the J call TRBJ1-3; D gene ambiguous. The V and J ends lost 0 bases and 3 bases respectively, with 9 bases between them. The CDR3 loop spans 14 amino acids. Germline V lookup: CDR1 SQVTM, CDR2 ANQGSEA.

J is TRBJ2-5 and V is TRBV7-3; 7 nucleotides align to TRBD1. The CDR3 sequence is 16 residues long. Trimming removed 3 bases from V and 1 base from J; junction bases left unmatched: 8. In germline, CDR1 is SGHTA, CDR2 FQGTGA. This chain's CDR3 is CASSLGSTGFQETQYF. DNA of the CDR3: TGTGCCAGCAGCTTGGGGTCGACAGGGTTCCAAGAGACCCAGTACTTC.

V and J are TRBV5-6 and TRBJ1-2; D is unclear. CDR3 length equals 18 residues. V lost 2 bases and J lost 4, with 24 bases in between. The germline gives CDR1 SGHDT, CDR2 YYEEEE. This CDR3 reads CASSLGDPLRFFGYGYTF. CDR3 nucleotides: TGTGCCAGCAGCTTAGGAGACCCCCTTAGGTTTTTCGGCTATGGCTACACCTTC.

The V gene is TRBV28, the J gene TRBJ1-1; D may be TRBD1 (5 bases). Trimming stripped 6 bases from V and 1 base from J, with 12 bases between. This CDR3 is built from 14 residues. Per germline, CDR1 MDHEN and CDR2 SYDVKM. The CDR3 here is CASRPGGTNTEAFF. The CDR3 bases are TGTGCCAGCAGACCGGGGGGTACGAACACTGAAGCTTTCTTT.

This clone was detected only a few times. The chain has TRBV19 and TRBJ2-5; 7 bases line up with TRBD1. The CDR3 runs 14 residues. The germline CDR1 and CDR2 sequences are LNHDA and SQIVND (reference sequence). V lost 2 bases and J lost 5; bases outside the gene matches: 5. CDR3 region: CASSITPGGETQYF. The CDR3 DNA reads TGTGCCAGTAGTATAACTCCAGGGGGTGAGACCCAGTACTTC.

The chain employs TRBV18 and TRBJ2-1; D is perhaps TRBD1 (6 bases). The length of the CDR3 is 13 residues. CDR1 and CDR2 from the germline V gene are KGHSH and LQKENI. Trimming pared 3 bases from V and 4 bases from J, leaving 7 bases between. The chain's CDR3 is CASSPGQYNEQFF. The CDR3 region has the DNA TGTGCCAGCTCACCTGGACAGTACAATGAGCAGTTCTTC.